The 24 T cell receptor beta chains below were found in one sample sequenced in a study of shared clonotypes between healthy human individuals. Using immunoSEQ multiplex PCR, the repertoire was profiled, and TCRdb retains in-frame clones only, with some absent. The sample has about 610,000 clones; about 97% are singletons. The sample consisted of naive CD4+ T cells sorted from blood. Subset defined: CD45RA+ positively selected. Source of these receptors: a woman aged 25 to 39 in good health.

This clone was counted once. This chain uses TRBV5-1 with TRBJ2-1; 10 positions match TRBD2. The junction had 16 bases not matched to a gene; V was cut back by 4 bases and J by 0 bases. Germline V gene lookup returns CDR1 SGHRS and CDR2 YFSETQ. CDR3 size: 20 residues. This CDR3 reads CASSPGLADRQRSSYNEQFF. The CDR3 nucleotides read TGCGCCAGCAGCCCTGGACTAGCGGACCGCCAAAGGAGCTCCTACAATGAGCAGTTCTTC.

The gene calls are TRBV4-1 and TRBJ2-7, with a tentative D call TRBD2 (6 bases). This CDR3 spans 18 amino acids. Trimming cost V 3 bases and J 3 bases, with 24 bases left between them. Germline CDR1 reads MGHRA; CDR2 reads YSYEKL. The CDR3 coding sequence is TGCGCCAGCAGCCAGGATTCCTCCGCACTAGCTAATTACTACGAGCAGTACTTC. Protein sequence: CASSQDSSALANYYEQYF.

V gene TRBV5-8 combines with J gene TRBJ1-1; D not resolved. The germline CDR1 and CDR2 sequences are SGHTS and YDEGEE. This CDR3 is built from 13 residues. The V end was cut by 1 base, the J end by 3 bases, with 7 bases between. CDR3 sequence reads: CASSLRRDTEAFF. The CDR3 bases are TGTGCCAGCAGCTTGAGACGGGACACTGAAGCTTTCTTT.

This chain joins TRBV28 and TRBJ1-1; 7 nucleotides match TRBD1. Trimming cost V 9 bases and J 0 bases; bases outside gene matches: 7. Germline V gene lookup returns CDR1 MDHEN and CDR2 SYDVKM. CDR3 size: 14 residues. CDR3 DNA: TGTGCCAGTTTAAGGGGGCTAGTGAACACTGAAGCTTTCTTT. Its translation is CASLRGLVNTEAFF.

This chain connects TRBV11-2 to TRBJ1-1, with no clear D. V dropped 5 bases and J dropped 7 bases, with 14 bases sitting between them. The CDR3 sequence is 13 residues long. Germline V lookup: CDR1 SGHAT, CDR2 FQNNGV. CDR3 sequence reads: CASSAVPNGEAFF. The CDR3 bases are TGTGCCAGCAGCGCCGTACCGAATGGTGAAGCTTTCTTT.

This chain uses TRBV7-8 with TRBJ2-1; D may correspond to TRBD1 or TRBD2 (7 bases each). CDR3 length: 15 amino acids. Germline V gene lookup returns CDR1 SGHVS and CDR2 FQNEAQ. V shed 1 base and J shed 8 bases, with 15 bases lying between them. The CDR3 coding sequence is TGTGCCAGCAGCTTAGACCAACAGGGGAGGGATGAGCAGTTCTTC. As protein: CASSLDQQGRDEQFF.

The chain carries TRBV28 and TRBJ2-3, with D tentatively TRBD1 or TRBD2 (7 bases each). The CDR3 runs 16 residues. Germline CDR1 and CDR2: MDHEN and SYDVKM. V was pared by 8 bases and J by 4 bases, with 22 bases between. CDR3 DNA sequence: TGTGCCAGCCAGACAGGGCTTAGGGGAGGGGCAGATACGCAGTATTTT. Translation: CASQTGLRGGADTQYF.

This rearrangement joins TRBV10-3 to TRBJ2-7, with 7 bases matching TRBD1. This CDR3 spans 14 amino acids. Trimming cost V 4 bases and J 2 bases; bases outside gene matches: 5. The germline CDR1 and CDR2 sequences are ENHRY and SYGVKD. This CDR3 is CAISGGGQTYEQYF. CDR3 nucleotide sequence: TGTGCCATCAGTGGAGGGGGACAGACCTACGAGCAGTACTTC.

The rearrangement links TRBV7-2 to TRBJ2-5; D perhaps matches TRBD2 (6 bases). Germline assignment: CDR1 SGHTA and CDR2 FQGNSA. Trimming shortened V by 5 bases and J by 1 base, and 11 bases separated the two germline ends. This CDR3 has 14 amino acids. The CDR3 here is CASSRQRAQETQYF. The CDR3 DNA sequence: TGTGCCAGCAGCCGCCAGCGGGCCCAAGAGACCCAGTACTTC.

The chain links TRBV7-8 to TRBJ1-3, with D unresolved. V dropped 1 base and J dropped 1 base, with 8 bases sitting between them. CDR1 is SGHVS and CDR2 is FQNEAQ in the germline V gene. This CDR3 is built from 15 residues. The CDR3 bases are TGTGCCAGCAGCTTAGAAGGGTTATCTGGAAACACCATATATTTT. Amino acid sequence: CASSLEGLSGNTIYF. The variable domain in full, completed from reference TRBV7-8 and TRBJ1-3, reads GAGVSQSPRYKVAKRGQDVALRCDPISGHVSLFWYQQALGQGPEFLTYFQNEAQLDKSGLPSDRFFAERPEGSVSTLKIQRTQQEDSAVYLCASSLEGLSGNTIYFGEGSWLTVV.

The chain recombines TRBV6-5 with TRBJ2-7, with 11 bases identical to TRBD2. The CDR3 consists of 15 residues. Trimming cost V 0 bases and J 6 bases; bases outside gene matches: 4. Germline V gives CDR1 MNHEY, CDR2 SVGAGI. CDR3 protein: CASSYSGLAGGEQYF. DNA for the CDR3: TGTGCCAGCAGTTACTCGGGGCTAGCGGGAGGCGAGCAGTACTTC.

This clone was detected only once. This sequence joins TRBV29-1 and TRBJ2-1; tentative D call: TRBD1 (6 bases). Trimming removed 2 bases at V and 6 bases at J, with 11 bases between. Per germline, CDR1 SQVTM and CDR2 ANQGSEA. The CDR3 covers 13 residues. The CDR3 is CSVERDRRNEQFF. The CDR3 coding sequence is TGCAGCGTTGAAAGAGACAGGCGCAATGAGCAGTTCTTC.

V is TRBV21-1 and J is TRBJ2-1; TRBD1, the table's D call, lacks a check against the DNA. TRBV21-1 is shown as a pseudogene. The CDR3 is 18 residues long. In nucleotides, the CDR3 is TGTGCCAGCAGACCGGGACAGGGCCTCGGGAGGTCCTACAATGAGCAGTTCTTC. It yields the protein CASRPGQGLGRSYNEQFF.

The chain is built from TRBV11-3 and TRBJ1-1; a possible D gene is TRBD1 (6 bases). V was clipped by 4 bases and J by 0 bases, with 9 bases between them. The CDR3 loop spans 14 amino acids. CDR1 SGHNT and CDR2 YENEEA come from the germline V gene. The CDR3 sequence is CASSSQGLNTEAFF. CDR3 sequence (DNA): TGTGCCAGCAGCTCACAGGGATTGAACACTGAAGCTTTCTTT.

This CDR3 reads CASGGQSGPQHF. The CDR3 DNA reads as TGTGCCAGCGGGGGGCAGTCCGGGCCCCAGCATTTT. The chain is built from TRBV2 and TRBJ1-5; a weak D match, TRBD1 (6 bases). The CDR3 totals 12 residues. The V gene lost 8 bases and the J gene lost 9 bases, with 14 bases spanning the gap. Germline CDR1 reads SNHLY; CDR2 reads FYNNEI.

V usage is TRBV10-2 and J usage is TRBJ2-7, with D possibly being TRBD1 or TRBD2 (5 bases each). The CDR3 sequence is 16 residues long. CDR1 and CDR2 (germline): WSHSY, SAAADI. The V gene lost 4 bases and the J gene lost 0 bases, with 16 bases spanning the gap. CDR3 loop: CASSGGTPRSSYEQYF. The CDR3 DNA sequence: TGCGCCAGCAGTGGGGGGACCCCACGAAGCTCCTACGAGCAGTACTTC.

This chain connects TRBV18 to TRBJ1-1; D not resolved. V dropped 2 bases and J dropped 1 base, with 11 bases sitting between them. The CDR3 length is 15 residues. Germline loops: CDR1 KGHSH, CDR2 LQKENI. The CDR3 DNA reads TGTGCCAGCTCACCAACGGTCATGGAGAACACTGAAGCTTTCTTT. Translation: CASSPTVMENTEAFF.

This chain uses TRBV18 with TRBJ2-3; 11 nucleotides align to TRBD2. Losses at the gene ends were 5 bases for V and 2 bases for J; bases not matched to a gene: 6. Germline lookup yields CDR1 KGHSH and CDR2 LQKENI. The CDR3 contains 16 residues. The DNA for the CDR3 is TGTGCCAGCTCATTCCAGACTAGCGGGAACACAGATACGCAGTATTTT. Translating gives CASSFQTSGNTDTQYF.

The V and J genes are TRBV6-1 and TRBJ2-1, with D possibly being TRBD1 (5 bases). The CDR3 consists of 14 residues. CDR1 is MNHNS and CDR2 is SASEGT in the germline V gene. V lost 6 bases and J lost 8, with 17 bases in between. The CDR3 region is CASRKGWSVYEQFF. The CDR3 DNA reads TGTGCCAGCAGGAAGGGGTGGAGTGTGTATGAGCAGTTCTTC.

J is TRBJ2-7 and V is TRBV5-1; 8 bases match TRBD2. Germline V gene data show CDR1 as SGHRS and CDR2 as YFSETQ. This CDR3 region has 14 residues. Trimming at V came to 2 bases and at J to 2 bases, leaving 3 bases not matched to a gene. CDR3 nucleotide sequence: TGCGCCAGCAGCTTAACTAGCGGTACCTACGAGCAGTACTTC. Its translation is CASSLTSGTYEQYF.

This clone was counted once. Relative to the germline gene, one junction end is altered; a read error may explain this. The genes are TRBV6-1 and TRBJ2-7, with 7 bases lining up with TRBD2. From germline, CDR1 is MNHNS and CDR2 SASEGT. CDR3 length: 16 amino acids. CDR3 amino acids: CAISADLSGGRYEQYF. In nucleotides, the CDR3 is TGTGCCATCAGTGCGGATCTCAGTGGCGGGAGATACGAGCAGTACTTC.

The rearrangement joins TRBV19 to TRBJ1-5; D might be TRBD1 (5 bases). The ends were cut back, 2 bases at V and 6 bases at J, with 17 bases in the middle. This CDR3 spans 16 amino acids. Germline assignment: CDR1 LNHDA and CDR2 SQIVND (reference sequence). The CDR3 region has the DNA TGTGCCAGTAGTATAAATCACGGGACCGCACCTCAGCCCCAGCATTTT. Its translation is CASSINHGTAPQPQHF.

The chain carries TRBV10-1 and TRBJ2-7; 7 nucleotides align to TRBD2. The CDR3 contains 16 residues. CDR1 and CDR2 from the germline V gene are WNHNN and SYGVQD (reference sequence). The trim removed 0 bases at V and 2 bases at J, leaving 7 bases unmatched. The DNA for the CDR3 is TGCGCCAGCAGTGAGTCGCCCGGGACTACCACCTACGAGCAGTACTTC. Translation: CASSESPGTTTYEQYF.

A single count supports this clone. The V and J genes are TRBV2 and TRBJ1-3, with D uncertain. CDR3 length: 14 amino acids. With 6 bases removed from V and 4 bases from J, the gap between germline ends came to 13 bases. Germline CDR1 is SNHLY and CDR2 is FYNNEI. CDR3 bases: TGTGCCAGCAGCTACGAACAGTACGGAAACACCATATATTTT. This encodes CASSYEQYGNTIYF. The variable domain in full, with the rest retrieved from reference TRBV2 and TRBJ1-3, is EPEVTQTPSHQVTQMGQEVILRCVPISNHLYFYWYRQILGQKVEFLVSFYNNEISEKSEIFDDQFSVERPDGSNFTLKIRSTKLEDSAMYFCASSYEQYGNTIYFGEGSWLTVV.